This entry lists 29 T cell receptor beta chains sequenced from one sample in a study of CD8 T cell repertoires and HIV-1 epitope variants. Their recognized antigens are unknown. Generated by immunoSEQ multiplex PCR, the TCRdb table keeps only in-frame clones and is missing some. The sample comprises about 6,200 clones, nearly 70% of which are singletons, and about 40% rests with the top ten. The sequenced material came from cultured CD8+ T cells derived from PBMCs. The receptors stem from a male donor with HIV.

This clone was seen only a few times. The J gene is TRBJ1-5, the V gene TRBV7-9; D is undetermined. This CDR3 has 13 amino acids. Trimming shortened V by 1 base and J by 5 bases, and 6 bases separated the two germline ends. In germline, CDR1 is SEHNR, CDR2 FQNEAQ (reference sequence). The CDR3 DNA sequence: TGTGCCAGCAGCTTAGGTACAGATCAGCCCCAGCATTTT. This sequence encodes CASSLGTDQPQHF.

The chain carries TRBV28 and TRBJ2-7; possible D gene TRBD1, 6 bases. V lost 5 bases, J lost 2 bases, and 13 bases lay in between. The length of the CDR3 is 14 residues. The germline CDR1 and CDR2 sequences are MDHEN and SYDVKM. As DNA, the CDR3 is TGTGCCAGCAGTCCCGGGACACTTACCTACGAGCAGTACTTC. This codes for CASSPGTLTYEQYF.

This clone was observed a handful of times. The V gene is TRBV28, the J gene TRBJ2-2; no firm D call. CDR1 and CDR2 from the germline V gene are MDHEN and SYDVKM. The ends were cut back, 3 bases at V and 4 bases at J, with 15 bases in the middle. This CDR3 spans 16 amino acids. CDR3 in DNA: TGTGCCAGCAGTTTGTGGGCGGAAGGGTCCACCGGGGAGCTGTTTTTT. Protein sequence: CASSLWAEGSTGELFF.

By its share, this clone is medium-sized (0.01 to 0.1%). The chain carries TRBV28 and TRBJ2-3; tentatively, D is TRBD2 (6 bases). This CDR3 spans 15 amino acids. The ends were cut back, 6 bases at V and 2 bases at J, with 15 bases in the middle. Looked up from germline, CDR1 is MDHEN and CDR2 is SYDVKM. CDR3 DNA: TGTGCCAGCAGACGCGGGACTTACTACACAGATACGCAGTATTTT. Translation gives CASRRGTYYTDTQYF.

The chain is built from TRBV11-2 and TRBJ2-1; weak D call: TRBD2 (6 bases). Trimming stripped 4 bases from V and 10 bases from J, with 17 bases between. The CDR3 contains 14 residues. CDR1 SGHAT and CDR2 FQNNGV come from the germline V gene. This CDR3 is CASSSGTGPMEQFF. CDR3 DNA: TGTGCCAGCAGCTCCGGGACTGGTCCTATGGAGCAGTTCTTC.

V and J are TRBV14 and TRBJ2-5, with D tentatively TRBD2 (5 bases). The CDR3 length is 16 residues. V gave up 1 base and J gave up 5 bases, with 17 bases separating them. In germline, CDR1 is SGHDN, CDR2 FVKESK. The chain's CDR3 is CASSQGGLTGSETQYF. As DNA, the CDR3 is TGTGCCAGCAGCCAAGGAGGGCTAACGGGATCCGAGACCCAGTACTTC.

The chain recombines TRBV6-5 with TRBJ2-7; 10 bases agree with TRBD2. This CDR3 has 15 amino acids. Trimming cost V 3 bases and J 0 bases; bases outside gene matches: 2. In germline, CDR1 is MNHEY, CDR2 SVGAGI. In DNA, the CDR3 is TGTGCCAGCAGTTATTCTAGCGGGAGCTCCTACGAGCAGTACTTC. It codes for CASSYSSGSSYEQYF.

The chain employs TRBV6-5 and TRBJ1-2, with D perhaps TRBD1 (5 bases). The CDR3 has 15 residues. Germline lookup yields CDR1 MNHEY and CDR2 SVGAGI. Between the trimmed V and J ends, which lost 0 bases and 4 bases, there was a span of 12 bases. The CDR3 bases are TGTGCCAGCAGTTACTCTCAGGGAACAGGCTATGGCTACACCTTC. This codes for CASSYSQGTGYGYTF.

The rearrangement joins TRBV27 to TRBJ2-7; D is possibly TRBD2 (7 bases). Germline loops: CDR1 MNHEY, CDR2 SMNVEV (reference sequence). V was cut by 5 bases and J by 6 bases, with 14 bases left in between. CDR3 length: 13 amino acids. CDR3 amino acids: CASSPGGLSEQYF. The CDR3 nucleotides are TGTGCCAGCAGTCCCGGGGGGCTTTCCGAGCAGTACTTC.

The chain carries TRBV7-6 and TRBJ2-7, with 11 bases lining up with TRBD2. Germline loops: CDR1 SGHVS, CDR2 FNYEAQ. The CDR3 runs 15 residues. Trimming took 5 bases from V and 4 from J; bases not matched to a gene: 7. CDR3 sequence reads: CASSNLLAGAYEQYF. The CDR3 nucleotides read TGTGCCAGCAGCAACCTACTAGCGGGAGCTTACGAGCAGTACTTC.

There are a few counts of this clone. The rearrangement joins TRBV7-9 to TRBJ1-1; D is perhaps TRBD1 (6 bases). The CDR3 extends over 13 amino acids. CDR1 and CDR2 from the germline V gene are SEHNR and FQNEAQ (reference sequence). V was cut by 10 bases and J by 3 bases, with 15 bases left in between. This CDR3 is CATLGGGHTEAFF. CDR3 DNA sequence: TGTGCCACACTAGGGGGGGGGCACACTGAAGCTTTCTTT.

Points on this clone: It may be a read error: a sequence one base away is much more abundant. This same CDR3 is encoded by further DNA sequences in the sample. The chain joins TRBV4-1 to TRBJ2-7; D may correspond to TRBD1 or TRBD2 (5 bases each). Between the trimmed V and J ends, which lost 4 bases and 5 bases, there was a span of 15 bases. This CDR3 spans 14 amino acids. In germline, CDR1 is MGHRA, CDR2 YSYEKL. CDR3 sequence: CASSPTGGRDEQYF. CDR3 sequence (DNA): TGCGCCAGCAGCCCTACAGGCGGGCGGGACGAGCAGTACTTC.

The chain is built from TRBV27 and TRBJ2-7; 13 bases line up with TRBD2. The V gene's germline CDR1 is MNHEY and CDR2 SMNVEV (reference sequence). Germline trimming cut 3 bases from V and 6 bases from J; bases unmatched to any gene: 5. The CDR3 has 15 amino acids. CDR3 residues: CASSFQTSGGSEQYF. The CDR3 DNA follows: TGTGCCAGCAGTTTCCAGACTAGCGGGGGGTCCGAGCAGTACTTC.

A few counts support this clone. The chain recombines TRBV5-1 with TRBJ1-1; D is unclear. V was shortened by 5 bases and J by 0 bases, with 11 bases between the two germline ends. The CDR3 is made up of 14 amino acids. The germline CDR1 and CDR2 sequences are SGHRS and YFSETQ. CDR3 nucleotides: TGCGCCAGCAGGTCGGACGGGATGAACACTGAAGCTTTCTTT. As protein: CASRSDGMNTEAFF.

The rearrangement uses TRBV27 and TRBJ2-7; 7 bases fit TRBD1. Germline V gene data show CDR1 as MNHEY and CDR2 as SMNVEV (reference sequence). V was clipped by 6 bases and J by 0 bases; unmatched bases: 2. The CDR3 covers 13 residues. The DNA for the CDR3 is TGTGCCAGCAGGGACAGGAGCTCCTACGAGCAGTACTTC. Amino acid sequence: CASRDRSSYEQYF.

The V gene is TRBV7-6, the J gene TRBJ2-1; D uncertain. Germline V gene data show CDR1 as SGHVS and CDR2 as FNYEAQ. V was cut by 2 bases and J by 9 bases, with 5 bases left in between. The CDR3 has 11 amino acids. The CDR3, as DNA: TGTGCCAGCAGCTTATCTGGTGAGCAGTTCTTC. It translates to CASSLSGEQFF.

The chain couples TRBV27 to TRBJ2-4; D uncertain. V lost 5 bases and J 1 base, leaving 9 bases between the germline ends. The germline gives CDR1 MNHEY, CDR2 SMNVEV (reference sequence). The length of the CDR3 is 14 residues. The CDR3 DNA is TGTGCCAGCAGTCTCCTGGTTGCCAAAAACATTCAGTACTTC. Protein product: CASSLLVAKNIQYF.

The chain couples TRBV29-1 to TRBJ2-4; possible D gene TRBD1, 6 bases. This CDR3 contains 15 residues. Germline V lookup: CDR1 SQVTM, CDR2 ANQGSEA. Trimming removed 4 bases at V and 0 bases at J, with 13 bases between. Here the CDR3 DNA reads TGCAGCGTTGGCGCAGGGGAACTAGCCAAAAACATTCAGTACTTC. Translated, it gives CSVGAGELAKNIQYF.

The chain uses TRBV7-5 and TRBJ2-1; TRBD2 was called by the table and not checked on the DNA. TRBV7-5 is listed as a pseudogene. This CDR3 has 15 amino acids. The CDR3 DNA reads TGTGCCAGAAGATCCGGGACTAGCGGGAGAAATGAGCAGTTCTTC. This encodes CARRSGTSGRNEQFF.

The table lists this clone with a few counts. The V and J genes are TRBV4-3 and TRBJ2-5; 9 bases are a match to TRBD1. Germline V gene lookup returns CDR1 LGHNA and CDR2 YSLEER. The CDR3 has 15 amino acids. V shed 1 base and J 4 bases; nucleotides not matched to a gene: 4. CDR3 residues: CASSQATGGLETQYF. As DNA, the CDR3 is TGCGCCAGCAGCCAAGCGACAGGGGGGTTAGAGACCCAGTACTTC.

This chain connects TRBV4-1 to TRBJ2-7; 7 bases line up with TRBD2. Germline CDR1 and CDR2: MGHRA and YSYEKL. The V and J ends lost 0 bases and 2 bases, in that order; junction bases with no gene match: 7. The length of the CDR3 is 16 residues. CDR3 loop: CASSQDRREGTYEQYF. CDR3 sequence (DNA): TGCGCCAGCAGCCAAGATCGAAGGGAGGGGACCTACGAGCAGTACTTC.

J is TRBJ2-1 and V is TRBV5-6; 8 bases are a match to TRBD2. Germline V gene data show CDR1 as SGHDT and CDR2 as YYEEEE. The ends lost 4 bases at V and 2 bases at J; junction bases unmatched: 2. The CDR3 has 14 residues. CDR3 sequence reads: CASSQGLAYNEQFF. The CDR3 DNA sequence: TGTGCCAGCAGCCAGGGACTAGCCTACAATGAGCAGTTCTTC.

The chain couples TRBV11-2 to TRBJ2-1, with a tentative D call TRBD2 (5 bases). The germline V gene encodes CDR1 SGHAT and CDR2 FQNNGV. This CDR3 is built from 13 residues. V was cut by 3 bases and J by 8 bases, with 11 bases left in between. The CDR3 bases are TGTGCCAGCAGCTTCGGAACCGGGGATGAGCAGTTCTTC. It codes for CASSFGTGDEQFF.

The table lists this clone with a few counts. V gene TRBV7-3 combines with J gene TRBJ2-2; D perhaps matches TRBD2 (6 bases). The CDR3 is made up of 17 amino acids. Germline CDR1 is SGHTA and CDR2 is FQGTGA. V was pared by 2 bases and J by 0 bases, with 13 bases between. The CDR3 coding sequence is TGTGCCAGCAGCTTATTGGTCGGGGGAGCGAACACCGGGGAGCTGTTTTTT. Amino acid sequence: CASSLLVGGANTGELFF.

This clone was seen just once. V usage is TRBV27 and J usage is TRBJ2-1; 9 bases are shared with TRBD2. Looked up from germline, CDR1 is MNHEY and CDR2 is SMNVEV (reference sequence). V trimming: 2 bases; J trimming: 9 bases; junction bases outside the gene matches: 14. This CDR3 region has 17 residues. Written as DNA, the CDR3 is TGTGCCAGCAGTTTACCCCTATTGAGCGGGGGGCGGGGTGAGCAGTTCTTC. This sequence encodes CASSLPLLSGGRGEQFF.

This clone occurred a few times. V is TRBV12-2 and J is TRBJ2-7; the table's D call, TRBD2, was not checked against the DNA. TRBV12-2 is a pseudogene segment. The CDR3 contains 16 residues. CDR3 DNA sequence: TGTGCAAGTCGACCCGAGTACGCGGGGAGGACCTACGAGCAGTACTTC. It codes for CASRPEYAGRTYEQYF.

V usage is TRBV10-2 and J usage is TRBJ2-7, with D perhaps TRBD1 (5 bases). Per the germline V gene, CDR1 is WSHSY and CDR2 is SAAADI. This CDR3 spans 14 amino acids. Trimming took 4 bases from V and 4 from J, leaving 14 bases between them. Written as DNA, the CDR3 is TGCGCCAGCAGTGTATCGACGACAGCATACGAGCAGTACTTC. It yields the protein CASSVSTTAYEQYF.

The V call is TRBV2, the J call TRBJ2-1, with no clear D. CDR1 is SNHLY, CDR2 FYNNEI, per germline. CDR3 length equals 15 residues. The ends were cut back, 2 bases at V and 5 bases at J, with 13 bases in the middle. The CDR3 region is CASSERGGSHNEQFF. The CDR3 region has the DNA TGTGCCAGCAGTGAACGAGGTGGGTCCCACAATGAGCAGTTCTTC.

The V call is TRBV5-1, the J call TRBJ2-7, with 7 nucleotides matching TRBD1. After removal of 4 bases from V and 5 bases from J, the junction contained 9 bases not matched to a gene. In germline, CDR1 is SGHRS, CDR2 YFSETQ. This CDR3 region has 14 residues. The CDR3 DNA reads as TGCGCCAGCAGCCCCGACAGGGCTGCAGACGAGCAGTACTTC. Its translation is CASSPDRAADEQYF.